One sample yielded the 2 T cell receptor beta chains listed below, sequenced in a study of blood T cell repertoires in COVID-19. Libraries were prepared by immunoSEQ multiplex PCR; TCRdb keeps only in-frame clonotypes and omits some of them. The sample carries approximately 180,000 clones, around nine tenths recorded once. The sequenced material came from peripheral blood. The receptors were sampled from a woman aged 70-85 years with COVID-19, enrolled during active disease.

This rearrangement joins TRBV30 to TRBJ1-1; no clear D gene. V was shortened by 0 bases and J by 0 bases, with 8 bases between the two germline ends. The length of the CDR3 is 14 residues. In germline, CDR1 is GTSNPN, CDR2 SVGIG (reference sequence). CDR3 loop: CAWSVLDLNTEAFF. The CDR3 DNA sequence: TGTGCCTGGAGTGTACTGGACTTGAACACTGAAGCTTTCTTT. Full variable domain (rest looked up from reference TRBV30 and TRBJ1-1): SQTIHQWPATLVQPVGSPLSLECTVEGTSNPNLYWYRQAAGRGLQLLFYSVGIGQISSEVPQNLSASRPQDRQFILSSKKLLLSDSGFYLCAWSVLDLNTEAFFGQGTRLTVV.

The chain is built from TRBV9 and TRBJ2-1, with a tentative D call TRBD2 (6 bases). Per germline, CDR1 SGDLS and CDR2 YYNGEE. The CDR3 is made up of 18 amino acids. V was trimmed by 0 bases and J by 6 bases, leaving 22 bases between them. CDR3 amino acids: CASSVVGSSVRSANEQFF. CDR3 DNA sequence: TGTGCCAGCAGCGTAGTGGGGTCTAGCGTAAGGTCAGCCAATGAGCAGTTCTTC.